These T cell receptor beta chains were read from a single sample in a study of Ad26.COV2.S vaccination and SARS-CoV-2 variants. Using immunoSEQ multiplex PCR, the repertoire was profiled, and TCRdb retains in-frame clones only, with some absent. Of hundreds of thousands of clones in the sample, approximately 86% were seen once. This sample comprised peripheral blood, obtained in a trial of Ad26.COV2.S vaccine versus placebo. Receptors were obtained from a person between 18 and 59 years old who received the Ad26.COV2.S COVID-19 vaccine or a placebo. Each CDR3 is given with its conserved first and last residue. A D gene is named only where the DNA matches it firmly. Where a row states a size, it is once, few, many or the class of an expanded clone; other rows omit it.

d_call	clone_size	v_call	j_call	cdr3_aa	cdr3_nt
-	-	TRBV12-5	TRBJ2-2	CATRSVDTGELFF	TGTGCTACCAGAAGCGTGGACACCGGGGAGCTGTTTTTT
-	-	TRBV7-9	TRBJ1-1	CASSPPGSTEAFF	TGTGCCAGCAGCCCGCCCGGGTCCACTGAAGCTTTCTTT
-	-	TRBV12-3/TRBV12-4	TRBJ2-1	CASSFDVEQFF	TGTGCCAGCAGTTTTGATGTTGAGCAGTTCTTC
-	-	TRBV28	TRBJ1-5	CASSSSLSETRDQPQHF	TGTGCCAGCAGTTCCTCCCTCTCCGAGACACGAGATCAGCCCCAGCATTTT
TRBD1	once	TRBV28	TRBJ1-5	CASSSAGQGSDQPQHF	TGTGCCAGCAGTTCCGCGGGACAGGGGTCGGATCAGCCCCAGCATTTT
-	-	TRBV9	TRBJ2-1	CASSSGRSSYNEQFF	TGTGCCAGCAGCTCCGGCCGAAGCTCCTACAATGAGCAGTTCTTC
TRBD1	-	TRBV6-2/TRBV6-3	TRBJ1-2	CASTPTGNYGYTF	TGTGCCAGCACCCCGACAGGGAACTATGGCTACACCTTC
-	-	TRBV9	TRBJ2-1	CASTRAGNTYNEQFF	TGTGCCAGCACCCGGGCGGGGAACACCTACAATGAGCAGTTCTTC
-	-	TRBV6-2/TRBV6-3	TRBJ2-7	CASSLQGTGSYEQYF	TGTGCCAGCAGCCTACAAGGGACGGGGAGTTACGAGCAGTACTTC
-	-	TRBV27	TRBJ1-2	CASSLPGGAGYTF	TGTGCCAGCAGTCTTCCGGGGGGGGCTGGCTACACCTTC
-	-	TRBV2	TRBJ1-5	CASSETGGHQPQHF	TGTGCCAGCAGTGAAACCGGGGGCCATCAGCCCCAGCATTTT
-	-	TRBV3-1/TRBV3-2	TRBJ1-4	CASSQGGVRLFF	TGTGCCAGCAGCCAAGGGGGTGTAAGACTGTTTTTT
-	once	TRBV2	TRBJ2-7	CASIHLGGEQYF	TGTGCCAGCATCCACTTAGGGGGCGAGCAGTACTTC
-	-	TRBV19	TRBJ1-3	CASRTDSFGNTIYF	TGTGCCAGTAGAACTGACAGCTTTGGAAACACCATATATTTT
-	-	TRBV14	TRBJ2-7	CASSQDRESYEQYF	TGTGCCAGCAGCCAAGACCGCGAGTCCTACGAGCAGTACTTC
-	-	TRBV2	TRBJ1-4	CASSETGVVWRLFF	TGTGCCAGCAGTGAAACGGGAGTGGTGTGGCGGCTTTTTTTT
-	-	TRBV7-2	TRBJ2-1	CASSLYGVYNEQFF	TGTGCCAGCAGCTTATATGGCGTGTACAATGAGCAGTTCTTC
TRBD1	-	TRBV7-2	TRBJ1-5	CASSGPPGTVNQPQHF	TGTGCCAGCAGCGGGCCTCCCGGGACAGTTAATCAGCCCCAGCATTTT
TRBD1	-	TRBV28	TRBJ1-5	CASSAAGQDSNQPQHF	TGTGCCAGCAGTGCTGCTGGACAGGATAGCAATCAGCCCCAGCATTTT
-	once	TRBV7-9	TRBJ1-4	CASSLTTGNEKLFF	TGTGCCAGCAGCTTAACCACAGGGAATGAAAAACTGTTTTTT
-	-	TRBV5-4	TRBJ1-1	CASSLGGYEGTEAFF	TGTGCCAGCAGCTTGGGAGGCTACGAGGGCACTGAAGCTTTCTTT
-	-	TRBV6-4	TRBJ2-3	CASSDNGGPTDTQYF	TGTGCCAGCAGTGATAACGGGGGGCCCACAGATACGCAGTATTTT